This TCR beta chain was obtained from a study of blood T cell repertoires in COVID-19. Overall study: The cDNA or gDNA used as material had been derived from T cells, B-cell-depleted T cells, or PBMCs.

The participants were between roughly 18 and 100 years old and came from 24 US areas. Produced via immunoSEQ multiplex PCR; TCRdb's table is partial and in-frame only. The sample carries roughly 190,000 clones, around three quarters recorded once. CDR1 SGHNT and CDR2 YENEEA come from the germline V gene. The V and J ends lost 4 bases and 2 bases, in that order; junction bases with no gene match: 6. The CDR3 length is 17 residues. The chain combines TRBV11-3 with TRBJ2-5, with 14 positions matching TRBD2. The clonotype comes from a woman in her fifties or sixties with acute COVID-19. The specimen sequenced was PBMCs or T cells enriched from blood (not recorded which). The chain's CDR3 is CASSSWTSGGSQETQYF. For the CDR3, the DNA is TGTGCCAGCAGCTCATGGACTAGCGGGGGGTCTCAAGAGACCCAGTACTTC.